Below are 25 T cell receptor beta chains sequenced from a single sample in a study of blood T cell repertoires in COVID-19. The assay was immunoSEQ multiplex PCR, and TCRdb's table has in-frame clones only and misses some. The table has 200,000 to 250,000 clones, around 84% seen once. Sequencing was carried out using peripheral blood. The receptors stem from a man over 45 who had recovered from COVID-19.

The chain recombines TRBV5-1 with TRBJ2-7; TRBD1 aligns across 7 bases. The CDR3 totals 14 residues. Germline lookup yields CDR1 SGHRS and CDR2 YFSETQ. V was clipped by 0 bases and J by 2 bases; unmatched bases: 2. The CDR3 protein is CASSLVTGTYEQYF. The CDR3, as DNA: TGCGCCAGCAGCTTGGTGACAGGGACCTACGAGCAGTACTTC.

The rearrangement uses TRBV19 and TRBJ2-1; 9 nucleotides match TRBD2. Germline values: CDR1 LNHDA, CDR2 SQIVND (reference sequence). This CDR3 is built from 14 residues. J was trimmed by 8 bases and V by 5 bases; bases with no gene match: 7. CDR3 DNA sequence: TGTGCCAGTAGTGTGGCTAGCGGGGCTTATGAGCAGTTCTTC. As protein: CASSVASGAYEQFF.

CDR3 DNA: TGTGCCAGCAGTACCGGCACTAGCGGAAGAGATACGCAGTATTTT. It codes for CASSTGTSGRDTQYF. The genes are TRBV6-4 and TRBJ2-3; 8 bases are a match to TRBD2. The CDR3 has 15 residues. The V gene end was trimmed by 5 bases and the J gene end by 5 bases; junction bases not matched to a gene: 9. The V gene's germline CDR1 is MRHNA and CDR2 SNTAGT.

The genes are TRBV27 and TRBJ2-6; D not resolved. Germline V gene sequence: CDR1 MNHEY, CDR2 SMNVEV (reference sequence). The V gene lost 5 bases and the J gene lost 2 bases, with 10 bases spanning the gap. CDR3 length: 15 amino acids. The CDR3 DNA sequence: TGTGCCAGCAGTCTCCACCAGGCTGGGGCCAACGTCCTGACTTTC. Translated, it gives CASSLHQAGANVLTF.

The chain combines TRBV6-5 with TRBJ2-1; the D gene is possibly TRBD2 (6 bases). The germline gives CDR1 MNHEY, CDR2 SVGAGI. V lost 7 bases to trimming and J lost 6 bases, with 16 bases between them. The CDR3 is made up of 14 amino acids. DNA for the CDR3: TGTGCCAGCATCTCGGGACTGACTGCCAATGAGCAGTTCTTC. This encodes CASISGLTANEQFF.

The chain has TRBV7-9 and TRBJ2-7, with 10 positions matching TRBD1. Germline trimming cut 3 bases from V and 5 bases from J; bases unmatched to any gene: 4. The germline CDR1 and CDR2 sequences are SEHNR and FQNEAQ (reference sequence). The CDR3 runs 14 residues. This chain's CDR3 is CASSLTGGMDEQYF. CDR3 DNA: TGTGCCAGCAGCTTGACAGGGGGCATGGACGAGCAGTACTTC.

In its sample, this clone was seen once. V usage is TRBV7-2 and J usage is TRBJ2-2, with D tentatively TRBD1 (5 bases). Germline-derived CDR1 and CDR2 are SGHTA and FQGNSA. CDR3 length equals 18 residues. V lost 4 bases and J 1 base, leaving 19 bases between the germline ends. The CDR3 spells CASSSPPLTVQNTGELFF. CDR3 bases: TGTGCCAGCAGCTCCCCGCCCCTGACAGTCCAGAACACCGGGGAGCTGTTTTTT.

This chain uses TRBV3-1 (or the pseudogene TRBV3-2) with TRBJ1-1; D gene unclear. Germline CDR1 reads LGHDT; CDR2 reads YNNKEL (reference sequence). This CDR3 region has 16 residues. Trimming pared 4 bases from V and 3 bases from J, leaving 18 bases between. This chain's CDR3 is CASSRHRVERDTEAFF. Here the CDR3 DNA reads TGTGCCAGCAGCCGCCACCGGGTTGAAAGAGACACTGAAGCTTTCTTT.

The rearrangement uses TRBV19 and TRBJ1-3; the match to TRBD1 covers 7 bases. Per the germline V gene, CDR1 is LNHDA and CDR2 is SQIVND (reference sequence). The length of the CDR3 is 17 residues. V was pared by 5 bases and J by 6 bases, with 16 bases of the junction left unmatched. CDR3 DNA sequence: TGTGCCAGTAGTCTCTACCGGGACAGCGTACGATCAAACACCATATATTTT. It specifies CASSLYRDSVRSNTIYF.

The V gene is TRBV28, the J gene TRBJ1-2; 7 bases fit TRBD1. The trim removed 6 bases at V and 4 bases at J, leaving 11 bases unmatched. Germline-derived CDR1 and CDR2 are MDHEN and SYDVKM. CDR3 length: 15 amino acids. In nucleotides, the CDR3 is TGTGCCAGCAGCAGCGGGAGGGGGCTAGGCTATGGCTACACCTTC. Amino acids: CASSSGRGLGYGYTF.

This clone occurred a few times. J is TRBJ2-1 and V is TRBV29-1; TRBD2 matches 7 bases. CDR3 length: 15 residues. V dropped 3 bases and J dropped 1; count of bases not matched to a gene: 6. Per the germline V gene, CDR1 is SQVTM and CDR2 is ANQGSEA. The CDR3 region is CSVDGREQSYNEQFF. The CDR3 nucleotides are TGCAGCGTTGATGGGCGGGAGCAGTCCTACAATGAGCAGTTCTTC.

V gene TRBV3-1 (or the pseudogene TRBV3-2) combines with J gene TRBJ2-6, with D possibly being TRBD1 (6 bases). This CDR3 has 15 residues. The V and J ends lost 0 bases and 13 bases respectively, with 16 bases between them. Germline V gives CDR1 LGHDT, CDR2 YNNKEL (reference sequence). The CDR3 region has the DNA TGTGCCAGCAGCCAAGATAAACAGGGCCCAAGGGTCCTGACTTTC. This translates into CASSQDKQGPRVLTF.

The rearrangement joins TRBV27 to TRBJ2-3, with 8 bases fitting TRBD2. The V segment lost 3 bases and the J segment 3 bases; nucleotides outside the gene matches: 5. Per the germline V gene, CDR1 is MNHEY and CDR2 is SMNVEV (reference sequence). The CDR3 has 15 residues. In DNA form, the CDR3 reads TGTGCCAGCAGTTTGAGAGCGGGAGTTACAGATACGCAGTATTTT. This translates into CASSLRAGVTDTQYF.

The CDR3 bases are TGCGCCAGCAGTCGGGATGTCCCCACAGATACGCAGTATTTT. Its protein is CASSRDVPTDTQYF. V and J are TRBV10-1 and TRBJ2-3; TRBD2 might be the D (5 bases). Per the germline V gene, CDR1 is WNHNN and CDR2 is SYGVQD (reference sequence). V lost 5 bases to trimming and J lost 2 bases, with 11 bases between them. The CDR3 covers 14 residues.

V and J are TRBV4-1 and TRBJ2-6, with D tentatively TRBD1 (6 bases). V was trimmed by 4 bases and J by 4 bases, leaving 17 bases between them. This CDR3 comprises 17 residues. The germline V gene encodes CDR1 MGHRA and CDR2 YSYEKL. The CDR3 protein is CASSRNRESSGANVLTF. As DNA, the CDR3 is TGCGCCAGCAGCCGAAACAGGGAATCGTCCGGGGCCAACGTCCTGACTTTC.

The genes are TRBV27 and TRBJ1-6, with TRBD1 as a possible D gene (5 bases). The germline gives CDR1 MNHEY, CDR2 SMNVEV (reference sequence). Deletions cut 5 bases from V and 6 bases from J, with 20 bases between. This CDR3 spans 17 amino acids. The CDR3 region is CASSPTGSGTPNSPLHF. The CDR3 coding sequence is TGTGCCAGCAGTCCCACAGGTAGTGGAACCCCTAATTCACCCCTCCACTTT.

This chain joins TRBV2 and TRBJ2-5; tentative D call: TRBD1 (6 bases). The germline gives CDR1 SNHLY, CDR2 FYNNEI. The CDR3 covers 14 residues. V lost 4 bases and J lost 2, with 11 bases in between. As DNA, the CDR3 is TGTGCCAGCAGTGTGACAGGTTTGCAAGAGACCCAGTACTTC. This gives the protein CASSVTGLQETQYF.

The sample holds one count of this clone. The chain combines TRBV15 with TRBJ1-2, with 11 bases aligning to TRBD1. Germline loops: CDR1 LNHNV, CDR2 YYDKDF (reference sequence). This CDR3 contains 15 residues. V lost 0 bases, J lost 8 bases, and 5 bases stayed unmatched. This CDR3 reads CATSRDSGQGGGYTF. The CDR3 region has the DNA TGTGCCACCAGCAGAGACTCGGGACAGGGGGGCGGCTACACCTTC.

The genes are TRBV19 and TRBJ2-1; 9 bases map to TRBD2. From germline, CDR1 is LNHDA and CDR2 SQIVND (reference sequence). The ends lost 6 bases at V and 3 bases at J; junction bases unmatched: 6. This CDR3 is 15 amino acids long. The CDR3 loop is CASSGASGIYNEQFF. The CDR3 DNA follows: TGTGCCAGTAGCGGAGCTAGCGGGATCTACAATGAGCAGTTCTTC.

The chain joins TRBV9 to TRBJ1-6; D gene ambiguous. Trimming took 5 bases from V and 9 from J, leaving 18 bases between them. Germline loops: CDR1 SGDLS, CDR2 YYNGEE. The CDR3 is 15 amino acids. The DNA of the CDR3 is TGTGCCAGCAGTAAAAGATCCGGGGAGGTTTCACCCCTCCACTTT. This translates into CASSKRSGEVSPLHF.

This sequence joins TRBV6-5 and TRBJ2-1; 8 bases align to TRBD1. Trimming took 5 bases from V and 10 from J; bases not matched to a gene: 10. CDR1 and CDR2 from the germline V gene are MNHEY and SVGAGI. CDR3 length: 14 amino acids. The DNA for the CDR3 is TGTGCCAGCAGTAAATCACAGGGGGTCAGGGAGCAGTTCTTC. Protein product: CASSKSQGVREQFF.

The V and J genes are TRBV27 and TRBJ2-7; 12 positions match TRBD2. V was clipped by 2 bases and J by 0 bases; unmatched bases: 5. CDR3 length: 17 amino acids. The germline CDR1 and CDR2 sequences are MNHEY and SMNVEV (reference sequence). The DNA for the CDR3 is TGTGCCAGCAGTTTAAGACTAGCGGGAGCCTTCTCCTACGAGCAGTACTTC. Translating gives CASSLRLAGAFSYEQYF.

The chain recombines TRBV4-1 with TRBJ2-1; TRBD1 matches at 9 bases. J lost 5 bases, V lost 4 bases, and 6 bases had no gene match. Germline V CDR1 and CDR2: MGHRA, YSYEKL. The CDR3 spans 15 residues. The CDR3 region is CASSPGNRGHNEQFF. The CDR3 nucleotides read TGCGCCAGCAGCCCAGGTAACAGGGGGCACAATGAGCAGTTCTTC.

V and J are TRBV4-1 and TRBJ1-5; D call uncertain. The germline V gene encodes CDR1 MGHRA and CDR2 YSYEKL. The V and J ends lost 6 bases and 6 bases respectively, with 15 bases between them. The CDR3 totals 14 residues. The CDR3 here is CASRADPGGQPQHF. The CDR3 nucleotides read TGCGCCAGCAGAGCGGATCCGGGCGGTCAGCCCCAGCATTTT.

V usage is TRBV18 and J usage is TRBJ2-5, with D uncertain. CDR1 and CDR2 (germline): KGHSH, LQKENI. The CDR3 has 14 residues. Deletions cut 5 bases from V and 4 bases from J, with 14 bases between. The CDR3 reads CASSNRTVGETQYF. DNA for the CDR3: TGTGCCAGCTCAAACAGAACAGTGGGAGAGACCCAGTACTTC.